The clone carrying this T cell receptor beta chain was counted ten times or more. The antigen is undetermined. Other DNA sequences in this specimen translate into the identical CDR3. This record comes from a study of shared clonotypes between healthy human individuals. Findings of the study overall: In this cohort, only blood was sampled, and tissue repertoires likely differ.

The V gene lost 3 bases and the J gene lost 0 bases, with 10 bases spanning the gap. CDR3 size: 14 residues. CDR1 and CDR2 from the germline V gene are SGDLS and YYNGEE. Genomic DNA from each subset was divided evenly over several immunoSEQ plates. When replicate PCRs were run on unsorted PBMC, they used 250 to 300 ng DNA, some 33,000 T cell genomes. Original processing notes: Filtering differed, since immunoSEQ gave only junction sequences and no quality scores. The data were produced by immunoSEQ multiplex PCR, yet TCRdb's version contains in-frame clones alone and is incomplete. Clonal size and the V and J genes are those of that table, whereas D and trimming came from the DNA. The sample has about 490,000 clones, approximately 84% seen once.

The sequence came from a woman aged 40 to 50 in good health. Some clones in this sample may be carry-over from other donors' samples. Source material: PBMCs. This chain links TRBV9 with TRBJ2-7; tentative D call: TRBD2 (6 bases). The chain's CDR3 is CASSAASASYEQYF. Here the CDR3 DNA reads TGTGCCAGCAGCGCCGCTAGCGCCTCCTACGAGCAGTACTTC.